The clone carrying this T cell receptor beta chain was recorded many times. Its antigen remains unidentified. TCRdb reprocessed the 5' RACE reads with MiXCR, giving one entry per CDR3 protein. The table lists approximately 1.8 million distinct CDR3 sequences, more than 30% of them singletons. Healthy Caucasian individuals made up all the donors. The V end was cut by 7 bases, the J end by 8 bases, with 22 bases between. The CDR3 contains 15 residues. Germline assignment: CDR1 MDHEN and CDR2 SYDVKM. This specimen comes from a study of identical twins. Notes on the study in general: Within cord blood, abundant beta clonotypes carried fewer insertions, but memory repertoires showed no such trend. Among beta out-of-frame sequences, excess sharing between twins appeared weaker.

Specimen: cord blood. This TCR came from a newborn girl in good health. The chain is built from TRBV28 and TRBJ2-3, with a weak D call TRBD1 (6 bases). The CDR3, as DNA: TGTGCCAGCACGCCCCCAGGGGTCCGGTCAGTTACGCAGTATTTT. It translates to CASTPPGVRSVTQYF.